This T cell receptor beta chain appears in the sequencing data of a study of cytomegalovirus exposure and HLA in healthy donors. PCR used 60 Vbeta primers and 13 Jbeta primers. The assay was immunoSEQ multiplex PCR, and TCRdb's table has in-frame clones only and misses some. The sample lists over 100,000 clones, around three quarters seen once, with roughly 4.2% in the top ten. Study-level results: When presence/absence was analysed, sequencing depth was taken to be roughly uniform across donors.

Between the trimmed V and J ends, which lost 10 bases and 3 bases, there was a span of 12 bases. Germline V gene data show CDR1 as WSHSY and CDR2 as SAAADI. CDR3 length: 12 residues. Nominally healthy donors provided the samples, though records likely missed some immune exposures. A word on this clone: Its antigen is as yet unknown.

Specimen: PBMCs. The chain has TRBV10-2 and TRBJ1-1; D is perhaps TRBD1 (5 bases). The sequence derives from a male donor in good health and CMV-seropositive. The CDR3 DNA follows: TGCGCCACCCAGTGGGGGGACACTGAAGCTTTCTTT. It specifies CATQWGDTEAFF.